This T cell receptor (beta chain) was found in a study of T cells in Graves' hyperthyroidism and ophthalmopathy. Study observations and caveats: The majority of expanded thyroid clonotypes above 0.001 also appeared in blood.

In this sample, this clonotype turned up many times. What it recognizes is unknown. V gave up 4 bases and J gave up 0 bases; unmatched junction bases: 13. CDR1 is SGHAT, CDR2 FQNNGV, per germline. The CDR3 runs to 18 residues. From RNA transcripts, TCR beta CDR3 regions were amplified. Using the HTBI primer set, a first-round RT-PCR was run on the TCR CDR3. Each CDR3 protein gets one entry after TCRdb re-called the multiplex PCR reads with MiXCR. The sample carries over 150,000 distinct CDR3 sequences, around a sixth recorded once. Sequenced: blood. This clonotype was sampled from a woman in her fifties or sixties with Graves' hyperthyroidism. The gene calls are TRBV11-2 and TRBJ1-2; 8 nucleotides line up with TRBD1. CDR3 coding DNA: TGTGCCAGCAGCTCTATCCGGGACAGGCGACTAGCTAACTATGGCTACACCTTC. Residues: CASSSIRDRRLANYGYTF.